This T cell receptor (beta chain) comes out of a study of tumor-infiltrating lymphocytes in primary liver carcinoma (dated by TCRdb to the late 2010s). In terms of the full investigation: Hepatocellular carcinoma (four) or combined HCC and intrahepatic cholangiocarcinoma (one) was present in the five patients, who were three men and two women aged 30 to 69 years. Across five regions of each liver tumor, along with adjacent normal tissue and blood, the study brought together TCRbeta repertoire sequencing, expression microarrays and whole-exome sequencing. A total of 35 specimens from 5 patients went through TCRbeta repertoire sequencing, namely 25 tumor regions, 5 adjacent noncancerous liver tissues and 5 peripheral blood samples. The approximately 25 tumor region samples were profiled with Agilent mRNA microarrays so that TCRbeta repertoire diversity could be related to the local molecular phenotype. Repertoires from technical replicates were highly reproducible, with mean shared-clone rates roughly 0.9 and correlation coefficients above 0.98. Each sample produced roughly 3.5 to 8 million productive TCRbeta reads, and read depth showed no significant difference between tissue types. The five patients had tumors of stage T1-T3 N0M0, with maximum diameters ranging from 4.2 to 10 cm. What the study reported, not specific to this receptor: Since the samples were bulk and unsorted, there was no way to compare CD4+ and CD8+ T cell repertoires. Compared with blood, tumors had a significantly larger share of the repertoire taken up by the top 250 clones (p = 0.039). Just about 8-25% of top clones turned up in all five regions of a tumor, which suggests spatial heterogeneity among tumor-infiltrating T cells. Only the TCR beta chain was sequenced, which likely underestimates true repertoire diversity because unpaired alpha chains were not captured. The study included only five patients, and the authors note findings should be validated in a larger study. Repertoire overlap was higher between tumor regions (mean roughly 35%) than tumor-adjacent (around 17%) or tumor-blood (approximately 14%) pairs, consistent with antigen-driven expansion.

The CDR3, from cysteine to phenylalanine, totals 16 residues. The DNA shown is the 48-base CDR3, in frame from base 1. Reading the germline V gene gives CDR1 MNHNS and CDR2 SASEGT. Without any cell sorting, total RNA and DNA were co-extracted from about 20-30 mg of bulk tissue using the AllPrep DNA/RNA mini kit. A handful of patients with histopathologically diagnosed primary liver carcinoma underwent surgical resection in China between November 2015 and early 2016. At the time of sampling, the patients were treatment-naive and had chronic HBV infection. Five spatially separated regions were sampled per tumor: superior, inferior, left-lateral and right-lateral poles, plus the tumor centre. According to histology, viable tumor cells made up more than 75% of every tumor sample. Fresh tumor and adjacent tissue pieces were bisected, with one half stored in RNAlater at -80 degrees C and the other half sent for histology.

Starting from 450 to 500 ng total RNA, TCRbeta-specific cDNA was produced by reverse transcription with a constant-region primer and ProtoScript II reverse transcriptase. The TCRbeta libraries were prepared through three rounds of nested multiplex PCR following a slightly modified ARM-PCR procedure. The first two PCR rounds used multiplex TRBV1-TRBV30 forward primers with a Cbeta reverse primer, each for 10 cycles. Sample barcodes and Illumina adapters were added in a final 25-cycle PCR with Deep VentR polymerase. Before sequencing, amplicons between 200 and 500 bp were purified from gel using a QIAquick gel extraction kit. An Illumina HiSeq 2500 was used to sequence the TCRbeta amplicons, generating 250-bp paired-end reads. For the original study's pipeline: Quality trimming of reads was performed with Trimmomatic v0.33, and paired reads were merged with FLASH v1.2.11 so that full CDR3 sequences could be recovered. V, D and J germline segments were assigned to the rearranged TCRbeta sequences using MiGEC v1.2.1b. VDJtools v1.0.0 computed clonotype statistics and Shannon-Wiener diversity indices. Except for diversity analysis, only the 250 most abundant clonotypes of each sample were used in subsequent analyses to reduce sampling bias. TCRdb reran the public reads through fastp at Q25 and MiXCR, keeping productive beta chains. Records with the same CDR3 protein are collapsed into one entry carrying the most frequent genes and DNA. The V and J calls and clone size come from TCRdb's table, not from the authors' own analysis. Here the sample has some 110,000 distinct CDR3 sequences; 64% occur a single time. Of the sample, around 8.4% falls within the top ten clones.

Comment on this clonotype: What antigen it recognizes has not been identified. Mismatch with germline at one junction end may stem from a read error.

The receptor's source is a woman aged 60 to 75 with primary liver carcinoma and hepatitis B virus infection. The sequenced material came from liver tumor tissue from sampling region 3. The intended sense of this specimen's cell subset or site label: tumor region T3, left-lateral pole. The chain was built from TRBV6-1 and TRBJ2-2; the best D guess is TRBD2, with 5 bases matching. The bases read TGTGCCAGCAGTGAATGGCTAAGCGGTAGCACCGGGGAGCTGCTTTTT. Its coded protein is CASSEWLSGSTGELLF.